A selection of T cell receptor beta chains follows, all from one sample in a study of cytomegalovirus exposure and HLA in healthy donors. Profiled with immunoSEQ multiplex PCR; TCRdb holds only in-frame clones, not every one. The table shows some 200,000 clones, with around 83% occurring only once. The sequenced sample consisted of PBMCs. The receptors shown here come from a young woman in good health and CMV-seropositive. CDR3s leave out the opening cysteine and the closing phenylalanine or tryptophan. The order of the fields is V gene, CDR3 protein.

v_call: TRBV14; cdr3_aa: ASSAPGLAASTDTQY
v_call: TRBV5-1; cdr3_aa: ASSGDRAIYGYT
v_call: TRBV5-1; cdr3_aa: ASSLTSGSTDTQY
v_call: TRBV2; cdr3_aa: ASSAGTAFGGEQF
v_call: TRBV4-2; cdr3_aa: ASSPAGNEQF
v_call: TRBV18; cdr3_aa: ASSETGGQPQH
v_call: TRBV6-5; cdr3_aa: ASSSTGGQPQH
v_call: TRBV29-1; cdr3_aa: SVGDRGSMNTEAF
v_call: TRBV27; cdr3_aa: ASSPLSVFTDTQY
v_call: TRBV11-2; cdr3_aa: ASSPTGRFEKLF
v_call: TRBV19; cdr3_aa: ASSQTGIRSGEQY
v_call: TRBV25-1; cdr3_aa: ASSTQGQGGNTIY
v_call: TRBV4-1; cdr3_aa: ASSQVIRTGGGYEQY
v_call: TRBV28; cdr3_aa: ASSLVDEQY
v_call: TRBV6-1; cdr3_aa: ASSLRDRNQPQH
v_call: TRBV10-3; cdr3_aa: AISLGGRTTSSYEQY
v_call: TRBV6-1; cdr3_aa: ASSPQAGGQETQY
v_call: TRBV7-6; cdr3_aa: ASSLGQGTDTIY
v_call: TRBV7-2; cdr3_aa: ASSLDAASYEQY
v_call: TRBV5-1; cdr3_aa: ASSSTTGYYGYT
v_call: TRBV6-1; cdr3_aa: ASSAWRDPLYEQY
v_call: TRBV4-1; cdr3_aa: ASSQTGTGLYGANVLT